This passage covers 23 T cell receptor beta chains from one sample sequenced in a study of T cell repertoires in cytomegalovirus infection. TCRdb called the reads again in MiXCR, with one record for every CDR3 protein. Here the sample spans approximately 910,000 distinct CDR3 sequences, approximately 32% being singletons. These TCRs are of unknown antigen specificity. The source material was cultured CD8+ T cells from PBMCs, sampled from culture after CMV antigen stimulation. The receptors here all came from a human donor in good health (CMV status not recorded). Some clones in this sample may be carry-over from other donors' samples.

This clonotype came up a few times. J is TRBJ2-1 and V is TRBV19; D gene uncertain. The CDR3 contains 14 residues. Germline-derived CDR1 and CDR2 are LNHDA and SQIVND (reference sequence). Trimming took 2 bases from V and 2 from J, leaving 7 bases between them. CDR3 region: CASSISLTYNEQFF. The DNA of the CDR3 is TGTGCCAGTAGTATAAGCCTGACCTACAATGAGCAGTTCTTC. The variable domain in full, with the rest retrieved from reference TRBV19 and TRBJ2-1, is DGGITQSPKYLFRKEGQNVTLSCEQNLNHDAMYWYRQDPGQGLRLIYYSQIVNDFQKGDIAEGYSVSREKKESFPLTVTSAQKNPTAFYLCASSISLTYNEQFFGPGTRLTVL.

The genes are TRBV13 and TRBJ2-3; 7 bases map to TRBD1. The V gene end was trimmed by 3 bases and the J gene end by 0 bases; junction bases not matched to a gene: 9. CDR1 PRHDT and CDR2 FYEKMQ come from the germline V gene (reference sequence). The CDR3 has 17 residues. The CDR3 DNA is TGTGCCAGCAGCTTCCTAGGGGGCGTTCATAGCACAGATACGCAGTATTTT. As protein: CASSFLGGVHSTDTQYF.

The chain employs TRBV5-1 and TRBJ2-1, with D possibly TRBD2 on 6 matching bases. The V gene lost 2 bases and the J gene lost 5 bases, with 8 bases spanning the gap. CDR1 and CDR2 (germline): SGHRS, YFSETQ. The CDR3 is 13 residues long. For the CDR3, the DNA is TGCGCCAGCAGCTTTTGGGGGGACAATGAGCAGTTCTTC. It yields the protein CASSFWGDNEQFF.

This clonotype was found a few times. The genes are TRBV9 and TRBJ1-1; tentatively, D is TRBD1 (5 bases). CDR1 and CDR2 (germline): SGDLS, YYNGEE. The germline V and J ends were trimmed by 0 bases and 2 bases, with 11 bases remaining between them. The CDR3 is 15 residues long. CDR3 residues: CASSVDPGSNTEAFF. CDR3 nucleotides: TGTGCCAGCAGCGTAGATCCAGGGAGTAACACTGAAGCTTTCTTT.

This clonotype was seen a handful of times. In DNA, the CDR3 is TGTGCCAGCATCGACGGATTCACTGAAGCTTTCTTT. It is translated as CASIDGFTEAFF. The chain carries TRBV6-1 and TRBJ1-1; D not certain. V lost 7 bases and J lost 4, with 10 bases in between. The CDR3 runs to 12 residues. CDR1 is MNHNS, CDR2 SASEGT, per germline.

Ten or more counts support this clonotype. The chain couples TRBV6-2 or TRBV6-3 to TRBJ2-3; the match to TRBD1 covers 9 bases. CDR1 and CDR2 from the germline V gene are MNHEY and SVGEGT. The V and J ends lost 0 bases and 4 bases, in that order; junction bases with no gene match: 5. The CDR3 contains 16 residues. The CDR3 sequence is CASSYSTGQGPDTQYF. The CDR3 DNA is TGTGCCAGCAGTTACTCGACGGGACAGGGACCAGATACGCAGTATTTT.

The CDR3 spells CASSQEGSLGGELFF. The CDR3, as DNA: TGCGCCAGCAGCCAAGAGGGGAGCCTGGGAGGGGAGCTGTTTTTT. This sequence joins TRBV4-3 and TRBJ2-2, with a possible D match to TRBD2 (5 bases). Germline CDR1 and CDR2: LGHNA and YSLEER. The CDR3 consists of 15 residues. V lost 0 bases, J lost 8 bases, and 13 bases lay in between.

J is TRBJ2-2 and V is TRBV24-1, with 11 nucleotides matching TRBD2. The CDR3 spans 17 residues. CDR1 KGHDR and CDR2 SFDVKD come from the germline V gene. Trimming took 2 bases from V and 3 from J; bases not matched to a gene: 4. The CDR3 DNA is TGTGCCACCAGTGATTGGCTGGGACTAGCGGACACCGGGGAGCTGTTTTTT. It specifies CATSDWLGLADTGELFF.

This clonotype was observed at least ten times. The V call is TRBV7-6, the J call TRBJ1-3; possibly TRBD1 for D (6 bases). The germline CDR1 and CDR2 sequences are SGHVS and FNYEAQ. CDR3 length: 16 residues. Trimming removed 1 base from V and 4 bases from J, with 14 bases in between. CDR3 nucleotide sequence: TGTGCCAGCAGCTTAGGTTCCGGGACATTAGGAAACACCATATATTTT. Encoded protein: CASSLGSGTLGNTIYF.

The chain links TRBV29-1 to TRBJ2-7; unclear D gene. The CDR3 contains 12 residues. The V gene lost 4 bases and the J gene lost 2 bases, with 9 bases spanning the gap. Looked up from germline, CDR1 is SQVTM and CDR2 is ANQGSEA. This CDR3 is CSVVLRTYEQYF. The CDR3 DNA sequence: TGCAGCGTTGTCCTACGGACCTACGAGCAGTACTTC.

The chain recombines TRBV6-5 with TRBJ1-1, with D tentatively TRBD1 (6 bases). Deletions cut 8 bases from V and 1 base from J, with 17 bases between. Germline-derived CDR1 and CDR2 are MNHEY and SVGAGI. This CDR3 has 15 residues. Written as DNA, the CDR3 is TGTGCCAGCTCGAGAGAAGGGGGGAAGAACACTGAAGCTTTCTTT. Its protein is CASSREGGKNTEAFF.

This clonotype was recorded a few times. The J gene is TRBJ1-1, the V gene TRBV12-3 or TRBV12-4, with a tentative D call TRBD1 (6 bases). This CDR3 is built from 16 residues. Trimming stripped 2 bases from V and 3 bases from J, with 16 bases between. CDR3 nucleotide sequence: TGTGCCAGCAGTTTATATTATGGGGGGCGGTACACTGAAGCTTTCTTT. Amino acids: CASSLYYGGRYTEAFF.

This clonotype has ten or more counts. The V gene is TRBV11-2, the J gene TRBJ2-3; D gene ambiguous. The CDR3 is made up of 12 amino acids. Germline V gene lookup returns CDR1 SGHAT and CDR2 FQNNGV. V was cut by 0 bases and J by 5 bases, with 3 bases left in between. DNA of the CDR3: TGTGCCAGCAGCTTAGATCGAGATACGCAGTATTTT. This encodes CASSLDRDTQYF.

J is TRBJ2-4 and V is TRBV19; D might be TRBD1 (6 bases). V was cut by 1 base and J by 8 bases, with 15 bases left in between. Germline CDR1 LNHDA, CDR2 SQIVND (reference sequence). The length of the CDR3 is 15 residues. The CDR3 sequence is CASSIAEGSGDIQYF. The CDR3 DNA reads TGTGCCAGTAGTATAGCAGAGGGGTCAGGGGACATTCAGTACTTC.

The V call is TRBV5-1, the J call TRBJ2-6; D might be TRBD1 (6 bases). Germline CDR1 SGHRS, CDR2 YFSETQ. CDR3 length: 23 amino acids. With 4 bases removed from V and 0 bases from J, the gap between germline ends came to 32 bases. CDR3 region: CASSRTQLLDSTRPYSGANVLTF. The CDR3 DNA reads TGCGCCAGCAGCCGCACTCAACTGTTGGACAGCACTCGGCCCTACTCTGGGGCCAACGTCCTGACTTTC.

This clonotype was observed a few times. This rearrangement joins TRBV10-3 to TRBJ2-1; 12 nucleotides match TRBD2. J lost 0 bases, V lost 5 bases, and 8 bases had no gene match. This CDR3 is built from 18 residues. Looked up from germline, CDR1 is ENHRY and CDR2 is SYGVKD. CDR3 sequence: CAISLASGGAGSYNEQFF. DNA for the CDR3: TGTGCCATCAGTCTAGCTAGCGGGGGGGCCGGCTCCTACAATGAGCAGTTCTTC.

The table lists this clonotype with a few counts. This sequence joins TRBV6-1 and TRBJ2-2, with a possible D match to TRBD1 (6 bases). Trimming shortened V by 4 bases and J by 7 bases, and 25 bases separated the two germline ends. Looked up from germline, CDR1 is MNHNS and CDR2 is SASEGT. This CDR3 is 18 amino acids long. CDR3 residues: CASSASNLQGRGYGELFF. CDR3 nucleotides: TGTGCCAGCAGTGCCTCCAACTTACAGGGCCGCGGGTACGGGGAGCTGTTTTTT.

The chain joins TRBV28 to TRBJ1-1, with unresolved D. V gave up 6 bases and J gave up 6 bases, with 11 bases separating them. The CDR3 has 12 amino acids. Germline values: CDR1 MDHEN, CDR2 SYDVKM. Here the CDR3 reads CASRAWISEAFF. In DNA, the CDR3 is TGTGCCAGCAGGGCGTGGATCTCTGAAGCTTTCTTT.

The genes are TRBV12-3 or TRBV12-4 and TRBJ1-1; D remains unclear. CDR3 size: 13 residues. V was trimmed by 6 bases and J by 6 bases, leaving 14 bases between them. CDR3 sequence reads: CASRKGSKAEAFF. CDR3 sequence (DNA): TGTGCCAGCAGAAAGGGTAGTAAGGCTGAAGCTTTCTTT.

The rearrangement joins TRBV5-6 to TRBJ1-1; unclear D gene. CDR1 is SGHDT and CDR2 is YYEEEE in the germline V gene. The CDR3 covers 16 residues. V was shortened by 4 bases and J by 3 bases, with 19 bases between the two germline ends. CDR3 DNA: TGTGCCAGCAGCACCCTGAGAGGTTTTAGGGACACTGAAGCTTTCTTT. As protein: CASSTLRGFRDTEAFF.

The chain combines TRBV6-1 with TRBJ2-2; D unclear. Germline V gene sequence: CDR1 MNHNS, CDR2 SASEGT. The V and J ends lost 6 bases and 1 base respectively, with 6 bases between them. The CDR3 contains 13 residues. The CDR3 DNA reads TGTGCCAGCAGAACAGTGAACACCGGGGAGCTGTTTTTT. Translating it yields CASRTVNTGELFF.

CDR3 loop: CATIPNTFVAGELFF. CDR3 DNA sequence: TGTGCCACCATACCCAACACCTTTGTTGCCGGGGAGCTGTTTTTT. This chain joins TRBV6-4 and TRBJ2-2; no definite D call. The CDR3 is 15 residues long. V was clipped by 10 bases and J by 6 bases, with 21 bases between them. Germline-derived CDR1 and CDR2 are MRHNA and SNTAGT.

V and J are TRBV20-1 and TRBJ2-7; no reliable D call. Germline lookup yields CDR1 DFQATT and CDR2 SNEGSKA (reference sequence). V was clipped by 3 bases and J by 7 bases, with 16 bases between them. This CDR3 contains 13 residues. As DNA, the CDR3 is TGCAGTGCTAGGACCTTTAGAGGCCGGGAGCAGTACGTC. Its protein product is CSARTFRGREQYV.